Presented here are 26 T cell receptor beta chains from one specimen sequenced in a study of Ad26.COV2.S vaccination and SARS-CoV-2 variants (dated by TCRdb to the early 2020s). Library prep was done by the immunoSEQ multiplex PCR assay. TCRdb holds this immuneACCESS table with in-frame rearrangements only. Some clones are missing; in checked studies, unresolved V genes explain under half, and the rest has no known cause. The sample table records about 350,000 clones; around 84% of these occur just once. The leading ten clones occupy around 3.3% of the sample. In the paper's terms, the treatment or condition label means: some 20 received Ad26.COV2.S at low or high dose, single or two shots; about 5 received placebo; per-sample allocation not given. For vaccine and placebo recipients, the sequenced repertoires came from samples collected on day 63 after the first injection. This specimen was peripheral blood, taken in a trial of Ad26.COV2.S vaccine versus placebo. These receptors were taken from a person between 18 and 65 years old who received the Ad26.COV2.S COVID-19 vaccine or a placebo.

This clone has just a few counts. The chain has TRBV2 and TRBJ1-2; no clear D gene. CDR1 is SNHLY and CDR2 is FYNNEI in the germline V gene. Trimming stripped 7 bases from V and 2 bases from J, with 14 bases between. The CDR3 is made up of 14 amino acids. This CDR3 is CASTSMGGNYGYTF. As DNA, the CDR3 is TGTGCCAGCACCTCCATGGGCGGGAACTATGGCTACACCTTC.

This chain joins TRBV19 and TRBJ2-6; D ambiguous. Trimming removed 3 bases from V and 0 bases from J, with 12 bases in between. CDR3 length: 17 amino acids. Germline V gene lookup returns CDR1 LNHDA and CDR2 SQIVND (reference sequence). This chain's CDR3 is CASSIGRSFSGANVLTF. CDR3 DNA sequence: TGTGCCAGTAGTATTGGCAGGTCCTTCTCTGGGGCCAACGTCCTGACTTTC.

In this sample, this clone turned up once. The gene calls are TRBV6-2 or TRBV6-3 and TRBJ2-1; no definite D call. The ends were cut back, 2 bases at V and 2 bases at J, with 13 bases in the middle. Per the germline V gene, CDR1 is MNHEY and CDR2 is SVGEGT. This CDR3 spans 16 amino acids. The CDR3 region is CASSYAFHPTYNEQFF. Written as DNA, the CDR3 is TGTGCCAGCAGTTACGCTTTCCACCCCACCTACAATGAGCAGTTCTTC.

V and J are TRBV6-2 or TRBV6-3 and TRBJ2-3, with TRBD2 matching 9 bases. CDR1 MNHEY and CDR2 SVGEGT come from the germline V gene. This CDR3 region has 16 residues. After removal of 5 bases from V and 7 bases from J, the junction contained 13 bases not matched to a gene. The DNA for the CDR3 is TGTGCCAGCAGTGGCCTAGCGGGGCGGACACCCAATACGCAGTATTTT. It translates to CASSGLAGRTPNTQYF.

DNA of the CDR3: TGTGCCAGCAGTTACATGGGGGACACTGAGGAGACCCAGTACTTC. Its translation is CASSYMGDTEETQYF. V gene TRBV6-5 combines with J gene TRBJ2-5; D is possibly TRBD1 (6 bases). With 2 bases removed from V and 5 bases from J, the gap between germline ends came to 15 bases. The CDR3 consists of 15 residues. The germline gives CDR1 MNHEY, CDR2 SVGAGI.

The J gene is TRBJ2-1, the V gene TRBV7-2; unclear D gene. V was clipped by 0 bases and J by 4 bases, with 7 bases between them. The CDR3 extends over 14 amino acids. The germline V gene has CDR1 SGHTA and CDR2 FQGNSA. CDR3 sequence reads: CASSLAFDYNEQFF. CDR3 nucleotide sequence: TGTGCCAGCAGCTTAGCGTTCGATTACAATGAGCAGTTCTTC.

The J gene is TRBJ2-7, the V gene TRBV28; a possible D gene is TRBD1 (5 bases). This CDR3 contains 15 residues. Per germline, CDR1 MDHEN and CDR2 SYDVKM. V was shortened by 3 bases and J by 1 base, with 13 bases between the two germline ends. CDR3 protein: CASSFQGLGSYEQYF. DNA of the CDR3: TGTGCCAGCAGTTTCCAGGGATTAGGATCCTACGAGCAGTACTTC.

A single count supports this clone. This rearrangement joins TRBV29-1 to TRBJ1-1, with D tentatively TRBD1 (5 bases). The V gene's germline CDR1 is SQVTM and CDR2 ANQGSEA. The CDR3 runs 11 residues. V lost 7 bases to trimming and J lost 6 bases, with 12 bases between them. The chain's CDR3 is CSAQGLAEAFF. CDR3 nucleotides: TGCAGCGCGCAGGGTTTGGCTGAAGCTTTCTTT.

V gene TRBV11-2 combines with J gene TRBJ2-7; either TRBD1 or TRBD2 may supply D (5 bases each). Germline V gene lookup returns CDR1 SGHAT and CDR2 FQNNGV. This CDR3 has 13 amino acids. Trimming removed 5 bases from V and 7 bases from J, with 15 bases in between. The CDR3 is CASSQEGKGEQYF. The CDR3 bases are TGTGCCAGCAGCCAAGAGGGGAAAGGGGAGCAGTACTTC. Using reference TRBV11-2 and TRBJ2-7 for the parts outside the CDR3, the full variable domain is EAGVAQSPRYKIIEKRQSVAFWCNPISGHATLYWYQQILGQGPKLLIQFQNNGVVDDSQLPKDRFSAERLKGVDSTLKIQPAKLEDSAVYLCASSQEGKGEQYFGPGTRLTVT.

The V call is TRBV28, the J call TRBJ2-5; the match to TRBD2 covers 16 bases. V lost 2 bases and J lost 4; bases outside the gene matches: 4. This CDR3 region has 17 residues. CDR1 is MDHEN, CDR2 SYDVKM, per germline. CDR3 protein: CASSLLGLAGGGETQYF. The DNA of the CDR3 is TGTGCCAGCAGTTTACTGGGACTAGCGGGAGGGGGAGAGACCCAGTACTTC.

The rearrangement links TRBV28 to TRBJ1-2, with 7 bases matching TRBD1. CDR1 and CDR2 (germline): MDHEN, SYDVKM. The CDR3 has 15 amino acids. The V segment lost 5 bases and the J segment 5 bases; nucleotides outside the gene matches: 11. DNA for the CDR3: TGTGCCAGCAGTAACATGGGACAGCTTCTTTATGGCTACACCTTC. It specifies CASSNMGQLLYGYTF.

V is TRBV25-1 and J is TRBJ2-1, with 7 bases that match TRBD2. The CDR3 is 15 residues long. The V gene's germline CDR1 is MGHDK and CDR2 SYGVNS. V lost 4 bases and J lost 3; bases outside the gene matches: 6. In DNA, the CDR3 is TGTGCCAGCAGTGCTTTCGCGGGAGACTACAATGAGCAGTTCTTC. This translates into CASSAFAGDYNEQFF.

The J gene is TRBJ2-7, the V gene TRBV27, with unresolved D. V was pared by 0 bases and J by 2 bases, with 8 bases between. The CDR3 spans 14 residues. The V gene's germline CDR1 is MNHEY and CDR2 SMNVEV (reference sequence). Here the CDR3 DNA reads TGTGCCAGCAGTTTATCGTTCCCTACCTACGAGCAGTACTTC. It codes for CASSLSFPTYEQYF.

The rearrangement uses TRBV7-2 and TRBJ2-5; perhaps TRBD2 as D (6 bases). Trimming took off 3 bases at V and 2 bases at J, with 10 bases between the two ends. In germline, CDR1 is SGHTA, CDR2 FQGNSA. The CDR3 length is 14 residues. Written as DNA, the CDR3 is TGTGCCAGCAGCTTTTTAGCGGCGCAAGAGACCCAGTACTTC. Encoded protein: CASSFLAAQETQYF.

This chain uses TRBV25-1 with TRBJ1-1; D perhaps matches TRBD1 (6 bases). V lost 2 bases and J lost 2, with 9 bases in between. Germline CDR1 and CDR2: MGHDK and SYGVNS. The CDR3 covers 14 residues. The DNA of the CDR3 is TGTGCCAGCAGTGAAAAACAGGGTAACACTGAAGCTTTCTTT. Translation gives CASSEKQGNTEAFF.

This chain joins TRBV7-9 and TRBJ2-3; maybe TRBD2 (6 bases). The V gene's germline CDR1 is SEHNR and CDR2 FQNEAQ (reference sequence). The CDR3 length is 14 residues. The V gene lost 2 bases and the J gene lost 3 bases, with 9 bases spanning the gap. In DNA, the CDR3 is TGTGCCAGCAGCTTAACCGGGGGAACAGATACGCAGTATTTT. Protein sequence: CASSLTGGTDTQYF. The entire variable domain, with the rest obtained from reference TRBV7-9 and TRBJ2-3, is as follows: DTGVSQNPRHKITKRGQNVTFRCDPISEHNRLYWYRQTLGQGPEFLTYFQNEAQLEKSRLLSDRFSAERPKGSFSTLEIQRTEQGDSAMYLCASSLTGGTDTQYFGPGTRLTVL.

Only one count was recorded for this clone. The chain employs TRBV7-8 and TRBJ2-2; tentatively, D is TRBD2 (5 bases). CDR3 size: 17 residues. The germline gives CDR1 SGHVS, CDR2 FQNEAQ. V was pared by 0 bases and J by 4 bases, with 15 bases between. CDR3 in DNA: TGTGCCAGCAGCTTAGCGCGGGTTAGCCGGGGCACCGGGGAGCTGTTTTTT. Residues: CASSLARVSRGTGELFF.

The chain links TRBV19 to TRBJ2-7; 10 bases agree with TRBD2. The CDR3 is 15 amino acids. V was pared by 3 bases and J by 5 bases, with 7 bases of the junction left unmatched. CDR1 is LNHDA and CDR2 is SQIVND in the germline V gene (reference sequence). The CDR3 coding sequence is TGTGCCAGTAGTATTTGGCTAGCGGGAGTTAACGAGCAGTACTTC. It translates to CASSIWLAGVNEQYF.

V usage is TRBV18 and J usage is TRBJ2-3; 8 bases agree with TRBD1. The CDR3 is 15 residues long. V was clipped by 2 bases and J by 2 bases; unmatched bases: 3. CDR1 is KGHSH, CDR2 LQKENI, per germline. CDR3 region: CASSPWGQATDTQYF. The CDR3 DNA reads TGTGCCAGCTCACCATGGGGACAGGCCACAGATACGCAGTATTTT.

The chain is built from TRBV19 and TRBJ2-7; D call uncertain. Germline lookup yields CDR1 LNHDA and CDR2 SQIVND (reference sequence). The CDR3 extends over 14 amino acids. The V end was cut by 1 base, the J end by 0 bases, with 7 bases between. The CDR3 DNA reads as TGTGCCAGTAGTATAGTTGGCAGCTCCTACGAGCAGTACTTC. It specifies CASSIVGSSYEQYF.

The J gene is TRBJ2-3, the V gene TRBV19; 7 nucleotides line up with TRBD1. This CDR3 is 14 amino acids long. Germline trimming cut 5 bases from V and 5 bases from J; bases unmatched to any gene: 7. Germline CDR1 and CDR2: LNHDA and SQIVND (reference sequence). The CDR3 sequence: CASSGGQLIDTQYF. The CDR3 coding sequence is TGTGCCAGTAGTGGGGGACAGCTGATAGATACGCAGTATTTT. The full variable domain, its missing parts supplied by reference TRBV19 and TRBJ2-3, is DGGITQSPKYLFRKEGQNVTLSCEQNLNHDAMYWYRQDPGQGLRLIYYSQIVNDFQKGDIAEGYSVSREKKESFPLTVTSAQKNPTAFYLCASSGGQLIDTQYFGPGTRLTVL.

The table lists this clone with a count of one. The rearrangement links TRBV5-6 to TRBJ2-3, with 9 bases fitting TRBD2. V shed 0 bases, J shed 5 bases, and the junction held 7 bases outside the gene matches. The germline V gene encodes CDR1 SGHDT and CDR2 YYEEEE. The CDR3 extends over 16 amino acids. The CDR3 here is CASSLAGGGAVDTQYF. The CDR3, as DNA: TGTGCCAGCAGCTTGGCTGGCGGGGGGGCCGTAGATACGCAGTATTTT.

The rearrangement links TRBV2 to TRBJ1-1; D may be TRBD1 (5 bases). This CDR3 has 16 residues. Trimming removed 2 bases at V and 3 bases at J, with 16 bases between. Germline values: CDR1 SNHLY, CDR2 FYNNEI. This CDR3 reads CASSESLEGSDTEAFF. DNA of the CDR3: TGTGCCAGCAGTGAAAGTTTGGAGGGGTCGGACACTGAAGCTTTCTTT.

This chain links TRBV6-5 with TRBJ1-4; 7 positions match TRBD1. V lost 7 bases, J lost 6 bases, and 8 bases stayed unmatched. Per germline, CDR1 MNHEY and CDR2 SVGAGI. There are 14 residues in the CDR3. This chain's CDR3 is CASTRQGVYEKLFF. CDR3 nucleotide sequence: TGTGCCAGCACCCGACAGGGTGTGTATGAAAAACTGTTTTTT.

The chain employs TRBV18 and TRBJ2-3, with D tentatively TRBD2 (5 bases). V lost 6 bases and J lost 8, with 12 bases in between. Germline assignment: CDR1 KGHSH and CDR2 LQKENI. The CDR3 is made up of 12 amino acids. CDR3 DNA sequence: TGTGCCAGCTCTGAACGCGAGGGTACGCAGTATTTT. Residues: CASSEREGTQYF.

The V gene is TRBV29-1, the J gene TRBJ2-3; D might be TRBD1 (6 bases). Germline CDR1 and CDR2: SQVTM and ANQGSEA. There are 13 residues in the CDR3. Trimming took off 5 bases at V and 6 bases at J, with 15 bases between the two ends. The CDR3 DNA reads TGCAGCGTTCGGGCAGGGGCTTGGGATACGCAGTATTTT. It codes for CSVRAGAWDTQYF.